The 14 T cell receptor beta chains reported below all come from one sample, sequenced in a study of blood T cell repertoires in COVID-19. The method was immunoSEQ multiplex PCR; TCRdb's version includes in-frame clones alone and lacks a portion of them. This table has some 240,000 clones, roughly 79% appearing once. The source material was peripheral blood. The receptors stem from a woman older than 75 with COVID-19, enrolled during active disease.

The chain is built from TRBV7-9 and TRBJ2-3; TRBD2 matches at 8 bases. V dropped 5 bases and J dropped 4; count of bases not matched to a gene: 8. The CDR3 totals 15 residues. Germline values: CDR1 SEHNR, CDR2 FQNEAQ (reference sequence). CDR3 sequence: CASSQSGGAADTQYF. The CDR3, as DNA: TGTGCCAGCAGCCAGAGCGGGGGTGCGGCAGATACGCAGTATTTT.

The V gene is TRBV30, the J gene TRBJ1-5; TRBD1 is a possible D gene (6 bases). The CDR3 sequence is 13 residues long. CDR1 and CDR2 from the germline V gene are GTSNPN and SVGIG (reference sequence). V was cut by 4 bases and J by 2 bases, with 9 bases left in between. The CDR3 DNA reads TGTGCCTGGAAGGGGGGGGGCAATCAGCCCCAGCATTTT. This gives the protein CAWKGGGNQPQHF.

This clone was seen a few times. CDR3 protein: CASSPGTGQPQHF. The CDR3 DNA reads as TGTGCCAGCTCACCAGGGACTGGGCAGCCCCAGCATTTT. V usage is TRBV18 and J usage is TRBJ1-5, with a tentative D call TRBD1 (5 bases). The ends were cut back, 2 bases at V and 7 bases at J, with 9 bases in the middle. The CDR3 consists of 13 residues. CDR1 and CDR2 from the germline V gene are KGHSH and LQKENI.

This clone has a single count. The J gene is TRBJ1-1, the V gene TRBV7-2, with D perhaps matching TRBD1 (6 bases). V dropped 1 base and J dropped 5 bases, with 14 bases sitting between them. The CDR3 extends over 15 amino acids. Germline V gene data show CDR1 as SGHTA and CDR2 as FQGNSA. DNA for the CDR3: TGTGCCAGCAGCTTAGACAGGAACAGGGTAACTGAAGCTTTCTTT. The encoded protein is CASSLDRNRVTEAFF. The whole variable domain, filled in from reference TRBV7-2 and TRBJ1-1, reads GAGVSQSPSNKVTEKGKDVELRCDPISGHTALYWYRQSLGQGLEFLIYFQGNSAPDKSGLPSDRFSAERTGGSVSTLTIQRTQQEDSAVYLCASSLDRNRVTEAFFGQGTRLTVV.

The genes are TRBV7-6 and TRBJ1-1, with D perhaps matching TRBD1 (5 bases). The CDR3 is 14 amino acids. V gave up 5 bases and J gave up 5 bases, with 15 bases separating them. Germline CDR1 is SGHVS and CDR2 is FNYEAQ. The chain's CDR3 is CASSRAGRGTEAFF. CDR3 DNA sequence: TGTGCCAGCAGCCGGGCGGGGAGGGGTACTGAAGCTTTCTTT.

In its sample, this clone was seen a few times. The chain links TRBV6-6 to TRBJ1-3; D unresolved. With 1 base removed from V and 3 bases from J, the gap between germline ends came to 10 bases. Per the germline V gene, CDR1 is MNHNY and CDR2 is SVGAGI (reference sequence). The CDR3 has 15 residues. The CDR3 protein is CASSYLVEYGNTIYF. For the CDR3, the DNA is TGTGCCAGCAGTTACTTGGTAGAATATGGAAACACCATATATTTT.

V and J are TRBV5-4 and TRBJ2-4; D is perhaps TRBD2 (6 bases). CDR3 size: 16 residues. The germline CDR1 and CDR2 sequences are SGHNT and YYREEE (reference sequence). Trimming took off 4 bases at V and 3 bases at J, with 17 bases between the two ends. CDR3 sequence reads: CASSPDGLADKNIQYF. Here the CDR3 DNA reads TGTGCCAGCAGCCCAGATGGGTTAGCGGACAAAAACATTCAGTACTTC.

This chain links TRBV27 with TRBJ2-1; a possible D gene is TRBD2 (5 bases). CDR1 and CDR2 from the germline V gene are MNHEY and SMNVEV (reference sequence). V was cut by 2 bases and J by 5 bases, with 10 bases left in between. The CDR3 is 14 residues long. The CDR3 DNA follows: TGTGCCAGCAGTTTAAGGGCCGGGAACAATGAGCAGTTCTTC. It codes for CASSLRAGNNEQFF.

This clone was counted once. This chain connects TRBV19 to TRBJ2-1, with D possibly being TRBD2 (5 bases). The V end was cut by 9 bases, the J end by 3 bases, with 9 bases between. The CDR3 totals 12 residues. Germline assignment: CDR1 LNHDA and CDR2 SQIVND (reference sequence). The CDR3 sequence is CASRGSYNEQFF. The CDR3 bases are TGTGCCAGCCGAGGGAGCTACAATGAGCAGTTCTTC.

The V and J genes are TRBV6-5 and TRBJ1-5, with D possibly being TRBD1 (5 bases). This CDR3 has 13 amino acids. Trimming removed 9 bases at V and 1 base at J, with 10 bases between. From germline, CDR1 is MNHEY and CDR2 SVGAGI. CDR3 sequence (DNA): TGTGCCAGTATGGGGGGAAGCAATCAGCCCCAGCATTTT. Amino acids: CASMGGSNQPQHF.

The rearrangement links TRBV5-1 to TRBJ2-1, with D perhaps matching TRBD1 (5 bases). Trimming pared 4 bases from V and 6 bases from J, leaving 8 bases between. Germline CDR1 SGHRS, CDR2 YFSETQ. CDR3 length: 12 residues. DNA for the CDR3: TGCGCCAGCAGCCCAGACAGCAATGAGCAGTTCTTC. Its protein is CASSPDSNEQFF. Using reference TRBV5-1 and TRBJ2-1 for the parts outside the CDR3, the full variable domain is KAGVTQTPRYLIKTRGQQVTLSCSPISGHRSVSWYQQTPGQGLQFLFEYFSETQRNKGNFPGRFSGRQFSNSRSEMNVSTLELGDSALYLCASSPDSNEQFFGPGTRLTVL.

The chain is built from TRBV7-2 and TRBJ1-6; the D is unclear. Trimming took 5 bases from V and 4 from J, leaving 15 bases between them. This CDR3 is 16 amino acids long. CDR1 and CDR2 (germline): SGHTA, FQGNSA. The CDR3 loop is CASSASVRLYNSPLHF. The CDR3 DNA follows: TGTGCCAGCAGCGCCTCAGTGAGGTTGTATAATTCACCCCTCCACTTT.

The CDR3 protein is CASSIERGTGRPEAFF. DNA of the CDR3: TGTGCCAGTAGTATAGAGCGTGGGACAGGGCGACCTGAAGCTTTCTTT. V gene TRBV19 combines with J gene TRBJ1-1, with 9 bases identical to TRBD1. This CDR3 has 16 residues. Germline V lookup: CDR1 LNHDA, CDR2 SQIVND (reference sequence). The junction had 8 bases not matched to a gene; V was cut back by 0 bases and J by 6 bases.

The CDR3 sequence: CASSSKTGDGNTIYF. CDR3 nucleotides: TGTGCCAGCAGCTCAAAAACAGGGGATGGAAACACCATATATTTT. This chain connects TRBV5-4 to TRBJ1-3, with 7 bases aligning to TRBD1. V lost 3 bases, J lost 3 bases, and 6 bases stayed unmatched. The CDR3 totals 15 residues. Germline values: CDR1 SGHNT, CDR2 YYREEE (reference sequence).